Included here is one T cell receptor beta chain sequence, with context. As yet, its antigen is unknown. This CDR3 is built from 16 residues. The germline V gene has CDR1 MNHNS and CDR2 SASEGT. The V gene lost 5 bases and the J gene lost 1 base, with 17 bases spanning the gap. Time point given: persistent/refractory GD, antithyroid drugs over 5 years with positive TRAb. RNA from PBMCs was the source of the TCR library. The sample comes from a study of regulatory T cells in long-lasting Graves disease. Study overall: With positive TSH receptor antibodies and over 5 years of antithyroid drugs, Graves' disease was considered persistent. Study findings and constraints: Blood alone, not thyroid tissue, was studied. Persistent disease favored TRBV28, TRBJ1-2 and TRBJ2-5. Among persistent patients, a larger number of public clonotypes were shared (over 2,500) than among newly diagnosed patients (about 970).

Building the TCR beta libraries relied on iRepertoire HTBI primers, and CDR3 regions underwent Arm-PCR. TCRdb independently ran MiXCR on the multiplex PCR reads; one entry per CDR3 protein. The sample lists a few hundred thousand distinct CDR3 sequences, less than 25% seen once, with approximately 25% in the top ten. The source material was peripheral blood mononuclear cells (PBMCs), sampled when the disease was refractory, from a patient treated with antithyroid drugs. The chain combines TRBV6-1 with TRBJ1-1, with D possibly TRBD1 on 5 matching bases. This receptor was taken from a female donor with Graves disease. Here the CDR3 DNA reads TGTGCCAGCAGTCGAAGTTTTAGCAGGGAGAACACTGAAGCTTTCTTT. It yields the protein CASSRSFSRENTEAFF.